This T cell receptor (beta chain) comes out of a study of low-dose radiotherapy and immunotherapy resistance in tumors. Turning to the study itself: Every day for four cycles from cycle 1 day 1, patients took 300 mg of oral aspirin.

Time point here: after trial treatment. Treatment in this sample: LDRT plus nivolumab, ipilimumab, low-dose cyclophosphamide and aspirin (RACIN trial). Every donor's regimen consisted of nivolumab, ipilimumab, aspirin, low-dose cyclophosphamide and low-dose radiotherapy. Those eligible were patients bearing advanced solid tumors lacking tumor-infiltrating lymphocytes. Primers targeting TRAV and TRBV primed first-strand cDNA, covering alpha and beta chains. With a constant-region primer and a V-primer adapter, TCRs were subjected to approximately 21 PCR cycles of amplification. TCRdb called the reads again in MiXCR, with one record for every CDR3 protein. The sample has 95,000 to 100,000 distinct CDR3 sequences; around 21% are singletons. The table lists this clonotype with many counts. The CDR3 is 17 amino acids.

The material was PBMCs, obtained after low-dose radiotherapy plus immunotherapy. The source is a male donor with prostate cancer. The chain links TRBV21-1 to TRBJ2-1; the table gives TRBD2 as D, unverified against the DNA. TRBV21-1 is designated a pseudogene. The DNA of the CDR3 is TGTGCCAGCAGCAAAGGGCTAGCGGGGGGCTTCTACAATGAGCAGTTCTTC. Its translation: CASSKGLAGGFYNEQFF.